The entry below gives a single T cell receptor (beta chain) sequence along with its context. Its target is not known. The memory fraction was CD4+CD45RO+CD25- cells. Regarding the study as a whole: Tumor memory CD4+ T cell TCR gene usage clustered with blood and lymph node memory CD4+ cells and lymph node naive CD4+ cells.

TCRdb recomputed calls from the 5' RACE reads with MiXCR, one row per CDR3 protein. The sample comprises 35,000 to 50,000 distinct CDR3 sequences, around 30% of which are singletons, and about 3.8% rests with the top ten. V lost 5 bases to trimming and J lost 2 bases; unmatched junction nucleotides: 9. This CDR3 spans 17 amino acids. Germline CDR1 and CDR2: MDHEN and SYDVKM. Sequences were obtained from tumor-infiltrating memory CD4+ T cells sorted from the breast tumor. The subset was: memory CD4+ T cells, CD4+CD45RO+CD25-. V and J are TRBV28 and TRBJ2-7, with 13 bases lining up with TRBD2. The TCR was taken from a female donor with breast cancer. The CDR3 region is CASSPRTSGSPPYEQYF. The CDR3, as DNA: TGTGCCAGCAGTCCGCGGACTAGCGGGAGTCCCCCCTACGAGCAGTACTTC.